This passage covers 4 T cell receptor beta chains from one sample sequenced in a study of brain metastases from non-small cell lung cancer (dated by TCRdb to about 2019). The library was made by the immunoSEQ multiplex PCR assay. TCRdb re-hosts the immuneACCESS table, in-frame sequences only. Its copies lack some clones; in the studies checked, an unresolved V gene accounts for under half of them, and the cause for the rest is not known. A total of 2,000 to 2,500 clones appear in this sample, about 85% of them only once. The ten largest clones take up roughly 6.3% of the sample. The sequenced sample was primary lung tumor tissue. The sample's cell subset or site label, decoded: primary lung tumor paired with brain metastasis. Receptor source: a donor at least 40 years old with non-small cell lung cancer.

The chain uses TRBV6-5 and TRBJ2-7; D gene unclear. The germline V gene encodes CDR1 MNHEY and CDR2 SVGAGI. V was shortened by 0 bases and J by 0 bases, with 12 bases between the two germline ends. This CDR3 has 16 residues. As DNA, the CDR3 is TGTGCCAGCAGTTACTCGAAGGCGACGAGCTCCTACGAGCAGTACTTC. Its translation: CASSYSKATSSYEQYF.

V and J are TRBV28 and TRBJ2-7; the D is unclear. Germline CDR1 reads MDHEN; CDR2 reads SYDVKM. Deletions cut 6 bases from V and 2 bases from J, with 11 bases between. The CDR3 runs 13 residues. The DNA of the CDR3 is TGTGCCAGCAGGATCGGGCTAACCTACGAGCAGTACTTC. The encoded protein is CASRIGLTYEQYF.

A few counts support this clone. CDR3 sequence reads: CASSVSGYQPQYF. DNA of the CDR3: TGTGCCAGCAGCGTTTCAGGCTATCAGCCCCAGTATTTT. The chain is built from TRBV9 and TRBJ1-5; D unresolved. The J call could be wrong; TRBJ2-3 is a better fit for the DNA end. Germline V CDR1 and CDR2: SGDLS, YYNGEE. This CDR3 has 13 residues.

Regarding this clone: At one boundary the junction diverges from the germline segment, which might be a read error. V is TRBV13 and J is TRBJ2-3, with no clear D. Germline loops: CDR1 PRHDT, CDR2 FYEKMQ (reference sequence). This CDR3 spans 14 amino acids. The DNA for the CDR3 is TGTGCCAACAGCTTAGGTCAAATCCGAGATACGCAGTATTTT. Translated, it gives CANSLGQIRDTQYF.